The 11 T cell receptor beta chains given below trace back to one sample, sequenced in a study of T cells in Graves' hyperthyroidism and ophthalmopathy. RNA transcripts gave rise to amplified TCR beta CDR3 regions. An initial round of RT-PCR targeting the TCR CDR3 relied on the HTBI primer set. A single record per CDR3 protein comes from TCRdb applying MiXCR to the multiplex PCR reads. The sample holds approximately 720,000 distinct CDR3 sequences, over 15% seen once. Sequenced material: blood. All receptors derive from a woman aged 45-59 years with Graves' hyperthyroidism that later progressed to Graves' ophthalmopathy.

The sample holds a few counts of this clonotype. The genes are TRBV6-6 and TRBJ1-1, with D unclear. Trimming stripped 2 bases from V and 2 bases from J, with 6 bases between. This CDR3 is built from 13 residues. The germline gives CDR1 MNHNY, CDR2 SVGAGI (reference sequence). The CDR3 sequence is CASSYDFNTEAFF. The CDR3 nucleotides are TGTGCCAGCAGTTACGATTTTAACACTGAAGCTTTCTTT.

This clonotype has more than one count but fewer than ten. The junction differs from germline at one of its ends, possibly a read error. CDR3 sequence reads: CSARVRGYTF. The CDR3 region has the DNA TGCAGTGCCAGAGTCCGGGGCTACACCTTC. The V call is TRBV20-1, the J call TRBJ1-2; D remains unclear. The CDR3 runs to 10 residues. CDR1 and CDR2 from the germline V gene are DFQATT and SNEGSKA (reference sequence).

This clonotype has at least ten counts. For the CDR3, the DNA is TGTGCCAGCAGCTTTATAGCGGGGGGGCCGGTTGAGCAGTTCTTC. The encoded protein is CASSFIAGGPVEQFF. The V call is TRBV11-2, the J call TRBJ2-1, with 11 bases fitting TRBD2. With V trimmed by 3 bases and J by 9 bases, 7 bases remained unmatched. The CDR3 spans 15 residues. The germline V gene encodes CDR1 SGHAT and CDR2 FQNNGV.

Notes on this clonotype: Here the CDR3 omits its conserved ending phenylalanine or tryptophan, so a read error is the likely source. This chain connects TRBV19 to TRBJ2-1, with D possibly TRBD1 on 5 matching bases. The CDR3 covers 13 residues. Deletions cut 10 bases from V and 5 bases from J, with 15 bases between. The germline gives CDR1 LNHDA, CDR2 SQIVND (reference sequence). In nucleotides, the CDR3 is TGTGCCACCTCCTTTGGGGCAGACAATGAGCAGTTCCTC. The encoded protein is CATSFGADNEQFL.

This clonotype appeared many times. The chain uses TRBV5-1 and TRBJ1-1; D not resolved. The CDR3 totals 14 residues. V lost 4 bases, J lost 2 bases, and 12 bases lay in between. The germline V gene has CDR1 SGHRS and CDR2 YFSETQ. The CDR3 spells CASSLDIGNTEAFF. The CDR3 region has the DNA TGCGCCAGCAGCCTAGACATAGGAAACACTGAAGCTTTCTTT.

This clonotype was seen a handful of times. This chain connects TRBV5-1 to TRBJ2-5, with 9 positions matching TRBD1. The V gene's germline CDR1 is SGHRS and CDR2 YFSETQ. This CDR3 contains 15 residues. V was clipped by 2 bases and J by 5 bases; unmatched bases: 7. The CDR3 DNA reads TGCGCCAGCAGCTTCGGAACAGGGGGCATCGAGACCCAGTACTTC. It specifies CASSFGTGGIETQYF.

As concerns this clonotype: A much larger clone differs by one base, so this may be a read error. This chain uses TRBV12-3 or TRBV12-4 with TRBJ1-1; 8 bases agree with TRBD1. This CDR3 region has 14 residues. In nucleotides, the CDR3 is TGTGCCAGCAGTCCGACAGGGGTGATCACTGAAGCTCTCTTT. This encodes CASSPTGVITEALF.

Points on this clonotype: The germline gene is not matched at one end of the junction; a read error may be the cause. The chain uses TRBV6-1 and TRBJ1-2; D is possibly TRBD1 (6 bases). The CDR3 loop spans 18 amino acids. Germline CDR1 reads MNHNS; CDR2 reads SASEGT. In nucleotides, the CDR3 is TGTGCCAGCAGTGAAGAGGCGTCGTGGCGTGGCAGGGGACACGGCTACACTTTC. This codes for CASSEEASWRGRGHGYTF.

This clonotype came up many times. The chain employs TRBV20-1 and TRBJ2-5, with TRBD1 identical over 11 bases. The germline CDR1 and CDR2 sequences are DFQATT and SNEGSKA (reference sequence). This CDR3 contains 15 residues. V was clipped by 0 bases and J by 5 bases; unmatched bases: 5. The CDR3, as DNA: TGCAGTGCTAGAGATAGGGACAGGGGGTGGGAGACCCAGTACTTC. Protein: CSARDRDRGWETQYF.

This clonotype has a count of ten or more. The V and J genes are TRBV7-8 and TRBJ1-5; D remains unclear. In germline, CDR1 is SGHVS, CDR2 FQNEAQ. The germline V and J ends were trimmed by 1 base and 7 bases, with 17 bases remaining between them. The CDR3 covers 16 residues. Here the CDR3 reads CASSLDRVGRRQPQHF. The CDR3 DNA reads TGTGCCAGCAGCTTAGACCGGGTAGGACGACGGCAGCCCCAGCATTTT.

This clonotype was observed a handful of times. CDR3 protein: CASSYSLAGGPAETQYF. The CDR3, as DNA: TGTGCCAGCAGTTACTCTTTAGCGGGGGGGCCTGCGGAGACCCAGTACTTC. V and J are TRBV6-2 or TRBV6-3 and TRBJ2-5; 11 nucleotides align to TRBD2. V lost 0 bases to trimming and J lost 5 bases; unmatched junction nucleotides: 8. Germline CDR1 reads MNHEY; CDR2 reads SVGEGT. There are 17 residues in the CDR3.